This T cell receptor beta chain originates from a study of vaccination and CD4 T cells after COVID-19. For the study at large: Six males and four females constituted the convalescent cohort, two of whom were Hispanic. Overlapping spike peptides from SARS-CoV-2, HCoV-NL63, HCoV-OC43 and HCoV-229E served to stimulate the cells.

Noted treatment: roughly ten-day PBMC culture with coronavirus spike peptide pools or control peptides (ViraFEST assay). Cultures used more than 1.5 million PBMCs per well, around 11 IU/ml IL-2 and 9.5 to 10 ug/ml peptides. Half-medium changes with fresh IL-2 medium occurred on days 3 and 7. Cultured CD4+ T cell DNA was sequenced using the Oncomine TCR Beta short-read assay. TCRdb processed the PCR reads anew with MiXCR; each CDR3 protein has one entry. The sample has about 20,000 distinct CDR3 sequences; 42% are singletons. On this clonotype itself: Its antigen is as yet unknown.

The sequencing here drew on CD4+ T cells from blood, cultured in vitro, taken before SARS-CoV-2 vaccination. The sequence was collected from a human donor who received a COVID-19 vaccine.

The CDR3 reads CASSLRTNQETQYF. The CDR3, as DNA: TGCGCCAGCAGCCTGAGGACAAACCAAGAGACCCAGTACTTC. This rearrangement joins TRBV5-1 to TRBJ2-5, with a possible D match to TRBD1 (5 bases). CDR1 and CDR2 from the germline V gene are SGHRS and YFSETQ. This CDR3 contains 14 residues. Trimming cost V 4 bases and J 0 bases, with 10 bases left between them.